The entry below describes one T cell receptor (beta chain). Antigen: not known. CDR3 length: 14 residues. The germline V gene has CDR1 SGHTA and CDR2 FQGNSA. These data belong to a study of blood T cells in healthy people across ages. Study background: Capture via template switching afforded approximately one barcoded beta molecule per two T cells. Whole-study findings and limits: Long-lived donors had more naive CD4+ cells and higher diversity than aged donors. Older individuals had lower TCR beta diversity per million T cells (the decline was roughly linear).

The authors ran a second PCR of 7 to 11 cycles using a sample-barcoded 5' primer and a J-beta primer mix. MiXCR, run by TCRdb on the 5' RACE reads, gives a single entry per CDR3 protein. Here the sample spans a few hundred thousand distinct CDR3 sequences, about 49% being singletons. Each donor gave approximately 9.7 milliliters of peripheral blood. The receptor was isolated from a man between 60 and 75 years old in good health. The J gene is TRBJ2-4, the V gene TRBV7-2; no definite D call. Gene TRBJ2-7 matches the end of the DNA better, so the J call may be wrong. Sequenced material: blood. The CDR3 spells CASSVGAAQDEQYF. The CDR3 DNA follows: TGTGCCAGCAGCGTAGGCGCAGCGCAGGACGAGCAGTACTTC.